The present T cell receptor (beta chain) was sequenced within a study of shared clonotypes between healthy human individuals. Whole-study context: In total, the donors were two women and a few men aged 18 to 49.

Study outcomes and limitations: Roughly 5% of naive CD4 clonotypes were common to four donors. With few donors, the genetic and exposure-history diversity represented was limited.

With respect to this clone: The antigen is unknown.

Sequenced by immunoSEQ multiplex PCR; TCRdb stores in-frame clones only, minus some. The table shows roughly 500,000 clones, with around 95% occurring only once. This CDR3 region has 13 residues. Trimming removed 6 bases at V and 4 bases at J, with 10 bases between. Germline V gene data show CDR1 as KGHSH and CDR2 as LQKENI. This sequence joins TRBV18 and TRBJ1-5, with D perhaps matching TRBD1 (5 bases). Specimen: naive CD4+ T cells sorted from blood. Indicated subset: CD45RA+ positively selected. The TCR originated in a woman under 40 in good health. The CDR3 reads CASSVGENQPQHF. CDR3 in DNA: TGTGCCAGCTCGGTGGGGGAAAATCAGCCCCAGCATTTT.